The rows below give T cell receptor beta chains drawn from one sample of a study of Graves' ophthalmopathy and Graves' hyperthyroidism. Each CDR3 protein gets one entry after TCRdb re-called the multiplex PCR reads with MiXCR. The repertoire has over a million distinct CDR3 sequences, 35% to 45% of them found once; the top ten carry roughly 10%. Input material: peripheral blood or thyroid tissue (not recorded which). The origin of the receptors is an adult man with Graves' hyperthyroidism. Both conserved end residues are part of each CDR3. D genes are given only for firm matches. Clone size is stated in some rows and not others, as once, few, many or a class when expanded.

cdr3_aa cdr3_nt j_call d_call v_call clone_size
CASSAWGRTEETQYF TGTGCCAGCAGTGCGTGGGGAAGGACAGAAGAGACCCAGTACTTC TRBJ2-5 - TRBV2 -
CASSEVAGDSYEQYF TGTGCCAGCAGTGAAGTGGCGGGAGACTCCTACGAGCAGTACTTC TRBJ2-7 TRBD2 TRBV2 many
CASSSKQGPGTEAFF TGTGCCAGCAGCTCTAAACAGGGACCAGGGACTGAAGCTTTCTTT TRBJ1-1 - TRBV5-8 many
CASSNRDYIQETQYF TGTGCCAGCAGTAATCGGGACTACATTCAAGAGACCCAGTACTTC TRBJ2-5 TRBD2 TRBV24-1 -
CASSPGQGGMNTEAFF TGTGCCAGCAGCCCGGGACAGGGGGGGATGAACACTGAAGCTTTCTTT TRBJ1-1 TRBD1 TRBV5-4 -
CASNLGGVNEQYF TGTGCCAGCAACCTCGGCGGGGTGAACGAGCAGTACTTC TRBJ2-7 - TRBV28 -
CASSEVTGTGTEAFF TGTGCCAGCAGCGAGGTAACAGGGACCGGAACTGAAGCTTTCTTT TRBJ1-1 - TRBV7-9 -
CASSPPLRGIPAGANVLTF TGTGCCAGCAGCCCTCCCCTCAGGGGAATTCCGGCGGGGGCCAACGTCCTGACTTTC TRBJ2-6 - TRBV9 few
CSVEGRGRNYEQYF TGCAGCGTCGAAGGAAGGGGCCGCAACTACGAGCAGTACTTC TRBJ2-7 - TRBV29-1 -
CASSPRRANNSPLHF TGTGCCAGCAGCCCGAGGAGGGCCAATAATTCACCCCTCCACTTT TRBJ1-6 - TRBV6-1 many
CASSSVLGRINSPLHF TGTGCCAGCAGCTCCGTCCTGGGACGGATAAATTCACCCCTCCACTTT TRBJ1-6 - TRBV11-2 many
CASSQVRGGYTF TGTGCCAGCAGCCAAGTAAGGGGAGGCTACACCTTC TRBJ1-2 - TRBV3-1 -
CASSQGGSNVLTF TGTGCCAGCAGCCAGGGAGGGTCCAACGTCCTGACTTTC TRBJ2-6 TRBD2 TRBV7-6 -
CASSARLAGGYQETQYF TGTGCCAGCAGCGCGAGGCTCGCAGGCGGCTACCAAGAGACCCAGTACTTC TRBJ2-5 - TRBV7-2 once
CSAAIQGLRGEQYF TGCAGCGCCGCGATACAGGGGCTTCGGGGCGAGCAGTACTTC TRBJ2-7 TRBD1 TRBV29-1 many
CASSATDLAYEQYF TGTGCCAGCAGTGCGACAGACCTAGCCTACGAGCAGTACTTC TRBJ2-7 - TRBV10-3 -
CASSKGLGSYEQYF TGTGCCAGTAGTAAGGGACTAGGATCCTACGAGCAGTACTTC TRBJ2-7 TRBD2 TRBV19 -
CDSMNTEAFF TGTGACAGCATGAACACTGAAGCTTTCTTT TRBJ1-1 - TRBV2 -
CASSVGQPGGYTF TGTGCCAGCAGTGTCGGACAGCCGGGGGGCTACACCTTC TRBJ1-2 - TRBV10-3 -
CASRAGNLNTGELFF TGTGCCAGTAGGGCAGGGAACCTGAACACCGGGGAGCTGTTTTTT TRBJ2-2 - TRBV19 many
CASSPYGHEQYF TGTGCCAGCAGCCCATACGGCCACGAGCAGTACTTC TRBJ2-7 - TRBV7-9 -
CASSLPTGQDEQYF TGTGCCAGCAGCTTGCCTACGGGGCAGGACGAGCAGTACTTC TRBJ2-7 - TRBV5-5 -
CSARGAGGMNTEAFF TGCAGCGCCCGGGGGGCAGGGGGAATGAACACTGAAGCTTTCTTT TRBJ1-1 TRBD1 TRBV29-1 many
CASSRLAVSSYEQYF TGTGCCAGCAGCAGACTAGCCGTGAGCTCCTACGAGCAGTACTTC TRBJ2-7 TRBD2 TRBV7-9 many
CASFYGALARGQETQYF TGTGCCAGCTTCTATGGAGCTCTAGCGAGGGGGCAAGAGACCCAGTACTTC TRBJ2-5 - TRBV2 once
CSYRGDRSYEQYF TGCAGTTACAGAGGGGACAGGTCCTATGAGCAGTACTTC TRBJ2-7 TRBD1 TRBV20-1 -
CSVRAADGEQYF TGCAGCGTTAGGGCTGCGGATGGGGAGCAGTACTTC TRBJ2-7 - TRBV29-1 -